This passage covers 10 T cell receptor beta chains from one sample sequenced in a study of beta chain features in type 1 diabetes. Broader study findings: In every one of the four CD4+ subsets, TCRB CDR3s were moderately but significantly shorter in Type 1 diabetes patients.

The antigens these receptors bind are not known. The sequenced template was cDNA made from the entire isolated RNA. The table came from immunoSEQ multiplex PCR; TCRdb's copy has only in-frame clones and leaves some out. This table has about 150,000 clones, roughly 10% appearing once. Sample: central memory CD4+ T cells from blood. All receptors derive from a woman under 40 with type 1 diabetes.

This clone was detected a few times. The genes are TRBV29-1 and TRBJ2-7; a weak D match, TRBD2 (5 bases). Trimming took 8 bases from V and 3 from J, leaving 17 bases between them. CDR1 is SQVTM and CDR2 is ANQGSEA in the germline V gene. The CDR3 is 13 amino acids. In nucleotides, the CDR3 is TGCAGCCTCTCAGAGGGAATCGGCTACGAGCAGTACTTC. It is translated as CSLSEGIGYEQYF.

Regarding this clone: The same CDR3 arises from other DNA sequences in this sample as well. The CDR3 here is CASSPGLSTDTQYF. For the CDR3, the DNA is TGTGCCAGCAGCCCCGGACTGTCTACAGATACGCAGTATTTT. This sequence joins TRBV7-3 and TRBJ2-3; D perhaps matches TRBD2 (5 bases). The V gene's germline CDR1 is SGHTA and CDR2 FQGTGA. V was trimmed by 5 bases and J by 3 bases, leaving 12 bases between them. The CDR3 extends over 14 amino acids.

This clone was seen a handful of times. The gene calls are TRBV27 and TRBJ2-5, with D unresolved. The germline V gene encodes CDR1 MNHEY and CDR2 SMNVEV (reference sequence). Between the trimmed V and J ends, which lost 0 bases and 2 bases, there was a span of 10 bases. The CDR3 sequence is 15 residues long. CDR3 loop: CASSLSPTRQETQYF. DNA of the CDR3: TGTGCCAGCAGTTTATCCCCAACAAGACAAGAGACCCAGTACTTC.

This clone was picked up a small number of times. This chain connects TRBV6-1 to TRBJ2-5, with D possibly matching TRBD2 (6 bases). V lost 3 bases and J 1 base, leaving 12 bases between the germline ends. The germline CDR1 and CDR2 sequences are MNHNS and SASEGT. The length of the CDR3 is 15 residues. The CDR3 is CASSELAVGQETQYF. In nucleotides, the CDR3 is TGTGCCAGCAGTGAGTTAGCGGTGGGCCAAGAGACCCAGTACTTC.

There are a few counts of this clone. The chain is built from TRBV11-3 and TRBJ2-3; no clear D. This CDR3 contains 13 residues. Trimming removed 5 bases at V and 1 base at J, with 7 bases between. Germline V gene lookup returns CDR1 SGHNT and CDR2 YENEEA. CDR3 DNA sequence: TGTGCCAGCAGCGTGAGCCGCACAGATACGCAGTATTTT. Its translation is CASSVSRTDTQYF.

This clone has a handful of counts. V gene TRBV7-9 combines with J gene TRBJ2-1; D might be TRBD2 (6 bases). The germline V and J ends were trimmed by 3 bases and 6 bases, with 12 bases remaining between them. This CDR3 is 14 amino acids long. Germline V gene sequence: CDR1 SEHNR, CDR2 FQNEAQ (reference sequence). CDR3 loop: CASSFDVAVNEQFF. CDR3 nucleotides: TGTGCCAGCAGCTTTGACGTAGCGGTCAATGAGCAGTTCTTC. The variable domain in full, with the rest retrieved from reference TRBV7-9 and TRBJ2-1, is DTGVSQNPRHKITKRGQNVTFRCDPISEHNRLYWYRQTLGQGPEFLTYFQNEAQLEKSRLLSDRFSAERPKGSFSTLEIQRTEQGDSAMYLCASSFDVAVNEQFFGPGTRLTVL.

This clone appeared once. The rearrangement joins TRBV5-1 to TRBJ1-4, with D possibly matching TRBD1 (5 bases). Germline CDR1 reads SGHRS; CDR2 reads YFSETQ. V was trimmed by 1 base and J by 5 bases, leaving 9 bases between them. The CDR3 totals 14 residues. As DNA, the CDR3 is TGCGCCAGCAGCTTGTCCTACAGGAATGAAAAACTGTTTTTT. It specifies CASSLSYRNEKLFF. Complete variable domain (other parts from reference TRBV5-1 and TRBJ1-4): KAGVTQTPRYLIKTRGQQVTLSCSPISGHRSVSWYQQTPGQGLQFLFEYFSETQRNKGNFPGRFSGRQFSNSRSEMNVSTLELGDSALYLCASSLSYRNEKLFFGSGTQLSVL.

The CDR3 DNA follows: TGTGCCAGTAGTATACAACAGGGGGATCAGCCCCAGCATTTT. Its translation is CASSIQQGDQPQHF. The rearrangement links TRBV19 to TRBJ1-5; 8 nucleotides line up with TRBD1. Trimming removed 2 bases from V and 5 bases from J; junction bases left unmatched: 2. Germline-derived CDR1 and CDR2 are LNHDA and SQIVND (reference sequence). The CDR3 is 14 amino acids.

The J gene is TRBJ2-1, the V gene TRBV28, with 10 bases lining up with TRBD2. The trim removed 5 bases at V and 4 bases at J, leaving 5 bases unmatched. The CDR3 has 15 residues. Looked up from germline, CDR1 is MDHEN and CDR2 is SYDVKM. As DNA, the CDR3 is TGTGCCAGCAGTGATCTAGCGGGAGTTTACAATGAGCAGTTCTTC. Amino acids: CASSDLAGVYNEQFF.

The rearrangement joins TRBV5-4 to TRBJ2-3; D is unclear. The germline CDR1 and CDR2 sequences are SGHNT and YYREEE (reference sequence). The CDR3 length is 14 residues. Trimming pared 2 bases from V and 0 bases from J, leaving 7 bases between. The CDR3 here is CASSFQISTDTQYF. The CDR3 nucleotides are TGTGCCAGCAGCTTCCAGATAAGCACAGATACGCAGTATTTT.